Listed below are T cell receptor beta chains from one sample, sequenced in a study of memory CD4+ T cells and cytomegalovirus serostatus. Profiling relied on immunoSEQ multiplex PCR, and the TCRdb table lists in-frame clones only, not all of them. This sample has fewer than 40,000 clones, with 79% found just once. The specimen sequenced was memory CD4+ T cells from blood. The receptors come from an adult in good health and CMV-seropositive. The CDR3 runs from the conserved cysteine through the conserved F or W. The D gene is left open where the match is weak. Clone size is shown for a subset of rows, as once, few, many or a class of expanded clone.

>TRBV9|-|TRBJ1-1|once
CASSLESVRSEAFF
TGTGCCAGCAGCTTAGAGTCGGTTCGTTCTGAAGCTTTCTTT
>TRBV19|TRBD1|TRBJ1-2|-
CASNSRGRHGYTF
TGTGCCAGTAACTCAAGGGGGCGTCATGGCTACACCTTC
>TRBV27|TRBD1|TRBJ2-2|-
CASSSGQVQTGELFF
TGTGCCAGCAGTTCTGGACAGGTTCAAACCGGGGAGCTGTTTTTT
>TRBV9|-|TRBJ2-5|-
CASSLGSTQETQYF
TGTGCCAGCAGCCTCGGGAGCACACAAGAGACCCAGTACTTC
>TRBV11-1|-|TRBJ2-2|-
CASSYTGELFF
TGTGCCAGCAGCTATACCGGGGAGCTGTTTTTT
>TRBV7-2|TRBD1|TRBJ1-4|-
CASKQGAWEKLFF
TGTGCCAGCAAACAGGGGGCTTGGGAAAAACTGTTTTTT
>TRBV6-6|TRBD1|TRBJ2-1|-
CASSAGTETYNEQFF
TGTGCCAGCAGTGCCGGGACAGAGACCTACAATGAGCAGTTCTTC
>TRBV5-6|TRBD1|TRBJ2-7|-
CASSLPGQGAYEQYF
TGTGCCAGCAGCCTCCCTGGTCAGGGGGCGTACGAGCAGTACTTC
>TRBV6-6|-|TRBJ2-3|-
CASRRTTTDTQYF
TGTGCCAGCAGGCGGACTACCACAGATACGCAGTATTTT
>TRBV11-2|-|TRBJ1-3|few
CASSRVSRRSSGNTIYF
TGTGCCAGCAGCCGCGTCTCTCGACGGAGCTCTGGAAACACCATATATTTT
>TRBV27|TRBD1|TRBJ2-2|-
CASSLSRQGLTGELFF
TGTGCCAGCAGTTTGTCCCGACAGGGGCTCACCGGGGAGCTGTTTTTT
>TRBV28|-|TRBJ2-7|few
CASRGPGLGEQYF
TGTGCCAGCAGAGGTCCAGGGCTTGGAGAGCAGTACTTC
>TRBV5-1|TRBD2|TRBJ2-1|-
CASSLSGGGNNEQFF
TGCGCCAGCAGCCTAAGCGGGGGCGGCAACAATGAGCAGTTCTTC
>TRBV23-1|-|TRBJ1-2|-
CASSQSERPGWSGYTF
TGCGCCAGCAGTCAATCGGAGCGTCCAGGGTGGAGTGGCTACACCTTC
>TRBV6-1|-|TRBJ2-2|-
CASSPRSGLTGELFF
TGTGCCAGCAGTCCCCGGAGCGGGTTGACCGGGGAGCTGTTTTTT
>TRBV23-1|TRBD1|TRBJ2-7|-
CASKIDRGILYGFYEQYF
TGCGCCAGCAAAATTGACAGGGGGATATTGTACGGGTTCTACGAGCAGTACTTC
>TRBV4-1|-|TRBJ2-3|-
CASSQDREYTQYF
TGCGCCAGCAGCCAAGATCGGGAGTACACGCAGTATTTT
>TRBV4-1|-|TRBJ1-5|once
CASSQDFRDQPQHF
TGCGCCAGCAGCCAAGATTTCAGGGATCAGCCCCAGCATTTT
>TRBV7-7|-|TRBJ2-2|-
CASSLNINTGELFF
TGTGCCAGCAGCTTAAACATTAACACCGGGGAGCTGTTTTTT
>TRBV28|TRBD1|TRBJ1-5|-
CASRWGQGGNQPQHF
TGTGCCAGCAGATGGGGACAGGGGGGCAATCAGCCCCAGCATTTT
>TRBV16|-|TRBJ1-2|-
CASSQPSQPGGYTF
TGTGCCAGCAGCCAACCGTCACAGCCAGGCGGCTACACCTTC
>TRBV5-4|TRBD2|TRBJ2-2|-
CASSLLAGGNTGELFF
TGTGCCAGCAGCTTACTAGCGGGAGGGAACACCGGGGAGCTGTTTTTT
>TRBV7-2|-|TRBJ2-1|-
CASSLQQGSYNEQFF
TGTGCCAGCAGCTTACAACAGGGAAGCTACAATGAGCAGTTCTTC